A selection of T cell receptor beta chains follows, all from one sample in a study of blood T cell repertoires in COVID-19. Clones were read by immunoSEQ multiplex PCR, and TCRdb kept only the in-frame ones, dropping some. The sample has about 200,000 clones, 85% to 90% seen once. Sequenced: peripheral blood. Receptor source: a man younger than 35 with active or convalescent COVID-19. Both conserved end residues are part of each CDR3. The D gene is left open where the match is weak. Size tells how often a clone was seen (once, few, many) or the class of an expanded clone, and some rows leave it out.

D gene: TRBD2
clone size: NA
V gene: TRBV7-2
J gene: TRBJ2-1
CDR3 protein: CASSSGLATYNEQFF
CDR3 DNA: TGTGCCAGCAGCTCCGGACTAGCAACCTACAATGAGCAGTTCTTC

D gene: NA
clone size: NA
V gene: TRBV12-2
J gene: TRBJ2-1
CDR3 protein: CASRLPILAGKGDEQFF
CDR3 DNA: TGTGCAAGTCGCCTTCCCATACTAGCGGGCAAGGGGGATGAGCAGTTCTTC

D gene: TRBD1
clone size: NA
V gene: TRBV18
J gene: TRBJ1-1
CDR3 protein: CASSPPLQGGTEAFF
CDR3 DNA: TGTGCCAGCTCACCACCACTTCAGGGGGGCACTGAAGCTTTCTTT

D gene: TRBD1
clone size: NA
V gene: TRBV5-1
J gene: TRBJ1-6
CDR3 protein: CASSLRQGGSPLHF
CDR3 DNA: TGCGCCAGCAGCTTGAGACAGGGAGGTTCACCCCTCCACTTT

D gene: NA
clone size: NA
V gene: TRBV4-3
J gene: TRBJ2-7
CDR3 protein: CASSQVPSVEQYF
CDR3 DNA: TGCGCCAGCAGCCAAGTTCCCTCCGTCGAGCAGTACTTC

D gene: NA
clone size: NA
V gene: TRBV6-5
J gene: TRBJ1-1
CDR3 protein: CASRISRTVNTEAFF
CDR3 DNA: TGTGCAAGCAGGATTTCCAGGACAGTGAACACTGAAGCTTTCTTT

D gene: NA
clone size: NA
V gene: TRBV3-1/TRBV3-2
J gene: TRBJ2-7
CDR3 protein: CASSRTLYEQYF
CDR3 DNA: TGTGCCAGCAGCCGCACTCTCTACGAGCAGTACTTC

D gene: NA
clone size: NA
V gene: TRBV13
J gene: TRBJ1-1
CDR3 protein: CASSFLRVGNTEAFF
CDR3 DNA: TGTGCCAGCAGCTTTTTGAGGGTGGGTAACACTGAAGCTTTCTTT

D gene: TRBD1
clone size: NA
V gene: TRBV10-3
J gene: TRBJ1-1
CDR3 protein: CAITSVMGDRGSTEAFF
CDR3 DNA: TGTGCCATAACCAGTGTAATGGGTGACAGGGGAAGTACTGAAGCTTTCTTT

D gene: TRBD2
clone size: NA
V gene: TRBV12-5
J gene: TRBJ2-2
CDR3 protein: CASGLVPGLAANTGELFF
CDR3 DNA: TGTGCTAGTGGTTTGGTACCGGGACTAGCGGCGAACACCGGGGAGCTGTTTTTT

D gene: TRBD2
clone size: once
V gene: TRBV19
J gene: TRBJ2-1
CDR3 protein: CASSIRREVRDEQFF
CDR3 DNA: TGTGCCAGTAGTATTCGGCGGGAGGTTAGGGATGAGCAGTTCTTC

D gene: TRBD2
clone size: NA
V gene: TRBV6-5
J gene: TRBJ2-7
CDR3 protein: CASRGWTSGNYEQYF
CDR3 DNA: TGTGCCAGCAGAGGATGGACTAGCGGAAACTACGAGCAGTACTTC

D gene: TRBD1
clone size: NA
V gene: TRBV5-1
J gene: TRBJ2-7
CDR3 protein: CASTDGQGRFREQYF
CDR3 DNA: TGCGCCAGCACCGACGGACAGGGTAGGTTTCGCGAGCAGTACTTC

D gene: NA
clone size: NA
V gene: TRBV5-4
J gene: TRBJ1-1
CDR3 protein: CASSRGHGATTEAFF
CDR3 DNA: TGTGCCAGCAGCCGCGGACATGGGGCGACCACTGAAGCTTTCTTT

D gene: TRBD1
clone size: NA
V gene: TRBV6-5
J gene: TRBJ1-2
CDR3 protein: CASGPTGGDGYTF
CDR3 DNA: TGTGCCAGCGGCCCGACAGGGGGAGATGGCTACACCTTC

D gene: NA
clone size: NA
V gene: TRBV18
J gene: TRBJ2-3
CDR3 protein: CASSPTDTADTQYF
CDR3 DNA: TGTGCCAGCTCACCCACTGACACCGCAGATACGCAGTATTTT

D gene: NA
clone size: few
V gene: TRBV24-1
J gene: TRBJ1-5
CDR3 protein: CATSDPQGQGQPQHF
CDR3 DNA: TGTGCCACCAGTGATCCACAGGGTCAGGGCCAGCCCCAGCATTTT

D gene: NA
clone size: NA
V gene: TRBV12-3/TRBV12-4
J gene: TRBJ2-1
CDR3 protein: CASSLYFDGQFF
CDR3 DNA: TGTGCCAGCAGTTTGTACTTCGATGGGCAGTTCTTC

D gene: NA
clone size: NA
V gene: TRBV19
J gene: TRBJ1-6
CDR3 protein: CASRGQYDNSPLHF
CDR3 DNA: TGTGCCAGTAGAGGACAGTACGATAATTCACCCCTCCACTTT

D gene: NA
clone size: NA
V gene: TRBV4-3
J gene: TRBJ1-1
CDR3 protein: CASSQQTNLNTEAFF
CDR3 DNA: TGCGCCAGCAGCCAGCAGACAAATCTGAACACTGAAGCTTTCTTT

D gene: TRBD2
clone size: NA
V gene: TRBV3-1/TRBV3-2
J gene: TRBJ2-5
CDR3 protein: CASTAGYQETQYF
CDR3 DNA: TGTGCCAGCACAGCGGGGTACCAAGAGACCCAGTACTTC

D gene: NA
clone size: once
V gene: TRBV27
J gene: TRBJ2-1
CDR3 protein: CASSLLPTGTNEQFF
CDR3 DNA: TGTGCCAGCAGTTTACTTCCCACAGGGACCAATGAGCAGTTCTTC

D gene: NA
clone size: NA
V gene: TRBV5-6
J gene: TRBJ1-2
CDR3 protein: CASRKVAGQGYGYTF
CDR3 DNA: TGTGCCAGCAGGAAGGTGGCGGGGCAGGGCTATGGCTACACCTTC

D gene: NA
clone size: NA
V gene: TRBV3-1/TRBV3-2
J gene: TRBJ2-1
CDR3 protein: CASSLRGSNEQFF
CDR3 DNA: TGTGCCAGCAGCCTCAGGGGTAGCAATGAGCAGTTCTTC

D gene: NA
clone size: NA
V gene: TRBV19
J gene: TRBJ1-5
CDR3 protein: CASSIAPTGSQPQHF
CDR3 DNA: TGTGCCAGTAGTATTGCCCCGACGGGGAGTCAGCCCCAGCATTTT

D gene: NA
clone size: NA
V gene: TRBV19
J gene: TRBJ1-4
CDR3 protein: CASTLLAGLGAEKLFF
CDR3 DNA: TGTGCCAGTACCTTACTAGCAGGCCTCGGGGCTGAAAAACTGTTTTTT

D gene: TRBD2
clone size: NA
V gene: TRBV12-3/TRBV12-4
J gene: TRBJ2-7
CDR3 protein: CASRSGLAYEQYF
CDR3 DNA: TGTGCCAGCAGATCCGGACTAGCCTACGAGCAGTACTTC

D gene: NA
clone size: NA
V gene: TRBV9
J gene: TRBJ1-3
CDR3 protein: CASSVQSGHGNTIYF
CDR3 DNA: TGTGCCAGCAGCGTTCAGTCAGGGCACGGAAACACCATATATTTT

D gene: TRBD1
clone size: NA
V gene: TRBV9
J gene: TRBJ2-2
CDR3 protein: CASSVSFAGGSPPGELFF
CDR3 DNA: TGTGCCAGCAGCGTATCCTTCGCAGGGGGCTCCCCGCCCGGGGAGCTGTTTTTT

D gene: NA
clone size: NA
V gene: TRBV10-3
J gene: TRBJ1-1
CDR3 protein: CAISTGGHSNTEAFF
CDR3 DNA: TGTGCCATCAGTACGGGGGGACACTCGAACACTGAAGCTTTCTTT

D gene: NA
clone size: NA
V gene: TRBV4-3
J gene: TRBJ1-1
CDR3 protein: CASSPNRALNTEAFF
CDR3 DNA: TGCGCCAGCAGCCCAAACAGGGCTTTGAACACTGAAGCTTTCTTT

D gene: TRBD1
clone size: NA
V gene: TRBV9
J gene: TRBJ1-2
CDR3 protein: CASSGQPQGANYGYTF
CDR3 DNA: TGTGCCAGCAGCGGGCAACCTCAGGGGGCTAACTATGGCTACACCTTC

D gene: NA
clone size: NA
V gene: TRBV30
J gene: TRBJ1-1
CDR3 protein: CAWSDSLLSEAFF
CDR3 DNA: TGTGCCTGGAGTGATTCACTTTTGAGTGAAGCTTTCTTT

D gene: NA
clone size: NA
V gene: TRBV9
J gene: TRBJ1-1
CDR3 protein: CASSPSDSNTEAFF
CDR3 DNA: TGTGCCAGCAGCCCATCGGACAGTAACACTGAAGCTTTCTTT

D gene: TRBD2
clone size: NA
V gene: TRBV5-1
J gene: TRBJ2-1
CDR3 protein: CASSPGTSGGYNEQFF
CDR3 DNA: TGCGCCAGCAGCCCCGGGACTAGCGGGGGCTACAATGAGCAGTTCTTC

D gene: TRBD1
clone size: once
V gene: TRBV18
J gene: TRBJ1-3
CDR3 protein: CASSPDRVGNTIYF
CDR3 DNA: TGTGCCAGCTCACCAGACAGGGTTGGAAACACCATATATTTT

D gene: TRBD1
clone size: NA
V gene: TRBV14
J gene: TRBJ1-3
CDR3 protein: CATRGQGSNTIYF
CDR3 DNA: TGTGCCACCCGAGGACAGGGGAGTAACACCATATATTTT

D gene: NA
clone size: NA
V gene: TRBV12-3/TRBV12-4
J gene: TRBJ2-3
CDR3 protein: CASSFKDTQYF
CDR3 DNA: TGTGCCAGCAGTTTTAAAGATACGCAGTATTTT

D gene: TRBD1
clone size: NA
V gene: TRBV11-2
J gene: TRBJ2-7
CDR3 protein: CASQTGDASSYEQYF
CDR3 DNA: TGTGCCAGTCAGACAGGGGACGCCTCCTCCTACGAGCAGTACTTC

D gene: NA
clone size: NA
V gene: TRBV25-1
J gene: TRBJ1-3
CDR3 protein: CASSESEEYSGNTIYF
CDR3 DNA: TGTGCCAGCAGTGAATCCGAGGAGTACTCTGGAAACACCATATATTTT

D gene: TRBD2
clone size: once
V gene: TRBV6-5
J gene: TRBJ2-7
CDR3 protein: CASSVSGGWLEQYF
CDR3 DNA: TGTGCCAGCAGCGTAAGCGGGGGCTGGCTCGAGCAGTACTTC

D gene: TRBD2
clone size: NA
V gene: TRBV30
J gene: TRBJ2-7
CDR3 protein: CAWASGSSYEQYF
CDR3 DNA: TGTGCCTGGGCGAGCGGGAGCTCCTACGAGCAGTACTTC

D gene: TRBD1
clone size: once
V gene: TRBV14
J gene: TRBJ1-6
CDR3 protein: CASSPSLGQDNSPLHF
CDR3 DNA: TGTGCCAGCAGCCCCTCCCTCGGACAGGATAATTCACCCCTCCACTTT

D gene: NA
clone size: NA
V gene: TRBV29-1
J gene: TRBJ1-1
CDR3 protein: CSVNQGRYTEAFF
CDR3 DNA: TGCAGCGTTAACCAGGGAAGGTACACTGAAGCTTTCTTT

D gene: NA
clone size: once
V gene: TRBV5-1
J gene: TRBJ1-3
CDR3 protein: CASSLVGGTGNTIYF
CDR3 DNA: TGCGCCAGCAGCTTGGTCGGGGGGACCGGAAACACCATATATTTT

D gene: NA
clone size: NA
V gene: TRBV27
J gene: TRBJ2-3
CDR3 protein: CASSPGTFRTDTQYF
CDR3 DNA: TGTGCCAGCAGTCCAGGGACTTTTCGGACAGATACGCAGTATTTT

D gene: NA
clone size: NA
V gene: TRBV7-9
J gene: TRBJ2-2
CDR3 protein: CASSQSESGELFF
CDR3 DNA: TGTGCCAGCAGCCAAAGCGAGTCCGGGGAGCTGTTTTTT

D gene: TRBD1
clone size: once
V gene: TRBV12-3/TRBV12-4
J gene: TRBJ1-1
CDR3 protein: CASSPDRGPEAFF
CDR3 DNA: TGTGCCAGCAGTCCCGACAGGGGTCCTGAAGCTTTCTTT

D gene: TRBD1
clone size: NA
V gene: TRBV15
J gene: TRBJ1-2
CDR3 protein: CATSRWGQEANYGYTF
CDR3 DNA: TGTGCCACCAGCAGATGGGGACAGGAAGCTAACTATGGCTACACCTTC

D gene: NA
clone size: NA
V gene: TRBV7-8
J gene: TRBJ1-5
CDR3 protein: CASSIREGDQPQHF
CDR3 DNA: TGTGCCAGCAGCATCCGCGAGGGGGATCAGCCCCAGCATTTT

D gene: TRBD1
clone size: NA
V gene: TRBV30
J gene: TRBJ1-2
CDR3 protein: CAWGQGKTNYGYTF
CDR3 DNA: TGTGCCTGGGGACAGGGGAAGACTAACTATGGCTACACCTTC